This TCR beta chain emerged from a study of regulatory T cells in long-lasting Graves disease. The CDR3 is 16 residues long. V was pared by 1 base and J by 4 bases, with 17 bases between. The germline gives CDR1 MNHEY, CDR2 SMNVEV (reference sequence). Time point given: newly diagnosed GD, antithyroid drugs for less than 3 months. Isolated PBMC RNA provided the starting material for the TCR library. The peripheral blood volume drawn was approximately 9 milliliters, and it was collected into EDTA tubes. Construction of TCR beta libraries relied on iRepertoire HTBI primers and on Arm-PCR targeting CDR3 regions. TCRdb redid the calling of the multiplex PCR reads with MiXCR, one entry per CDR3 protein. The repertoire holds 200,000 to 250,000 distinct CDR3 sequences, roughly 19% seen once, with 12% in the top ten. The same specimen was also included in a second study, on T cells in Graves' hyperthyroidism and ophthalmopathy. Per that study: Aged 18 to 65, the patients had hyperthyroidism that was newly diagnosed and had lasted under 2 months.

This rearrangement joins TRBV27 to TRBJ2-7; either TRBD1 or TRBD2 may supply D (6 bases each). Sequenced material: peripheral blood mononuclear cells (PBMCs), taken at new diagnosis, from a patient treated with antithyroid drugs. The receptor was isolated from a woman in her 30s with Graves disease. CDR3 nucleotide sequence: TGTGCCAGCAGTTTATTTCCGGGGGCAGTAAAGTACGAGCAGTACTTC. Protein: CASSLFPGAVKYEQYF.